These T cell receptor beta chains were read from a single sample in a study of blood T cells in healthy people across ages. TCRdb itself ran the 5' RACE reads through MiXCR, one entry per CDR3 protein. The sample carries approximately 360,000 distinct CDR3 sequences, about 49% recorded once. The material sequenced was blood. All receptors derive from a man aged 60 to 75 in good health. Both conserved end residues are trimmed from each CDR3.

V gene: TRBV7-8; J gene: TRBJ2-3; CDR3 length: 13; CDR3 protein: ASSFISGGADTQY
V gene: TRBV4-2; J gene: TRBJ2-4; CDR3 length: 14; CDR3 protein: ASSQDYRGSKNIQY
V gene: TRBV19; J gene: TRBJ2-1; CDR3 length: 13; CDR3 protein: ASSKSGRGVNEQF
V gene: TRBV10-3; J gene: TRBJ2-1; CDR3 length: 13; CDR3 protein: AISPPGRAKDEQF
V gene: TRBV3-1; J gene: TRBJ2-7; CDR3 length: 12; CDR3 protein: ASSQQKGLYEQY
V gene: TRBV5-6; J gene: TRBJ2-3; CDR3 length: 14; CDR3 protein: ASSYVGRQAEDTQY
V gene: TRBV27; J gene: TRBJ2-7; CDR3 length: 13; CDR3 protein: ASRTGTNDSYEQY
V gene: TRBV30; J gene: TRBJ2-5; CDR3 length: 8; CDR3 protein: ARSTETQY
V gene: TRBV25-1; J gene: NA; CDR3 length: 12; CDR3 protein: ASSEAPWSYEQY
V gene: TRBV30; J gene: NA; CDR3 length: 11; CDR3 protein: AWSAGGTETQY
V gene: TRBV2; J gene: TRBJ2-6; CDR3 length: 13; CDR3 protein: ASRKESTGANVLT
V gene: TRBV12-3/TRBV12-4; J gene: TRBJ2-5; CDR3 length: 11; CDR3 protein: ASSRIRTETQY
V gene: TRBV9; J gene: TRBJ2-1; CDR3 length: 13; CDR3 protein: GSSERPGLANEQF
V gene: TRBV20-1; J gene: TRBJ1-2; CDR3 length: 11; CDR3 protein: SAAGHRLYGYT
V gene: TRBV6-2/TRBV6-3; J gene: NA; CDR3 length: 13; CDR3 protein: ASSRAGVEGHEQY
V gene: TRBV30; J gene: TRBJ1-6; CDR3 length: 13; CDR3 protein: AWSKESSYNSPLH
V gene: TRBV15; J gene: TRBJ1-5; CDR3 length: 15; CDR3 protein: VTSRDPPTGTNQPQH
V gene: TRBV7-2; J gene: TRBJ2-3; CDR3 length: 13; CDR3 protein: ASSLVAASTDTQY
V gene: TRBV20-1; J gene: TRBJ2-7; CDR3 length: 11; CDR3 protein: SAPGISSYEQY
V gene: TRBV5-1; J gene: TRBJ2-1; CDR3 length: 16; CDR3 protein: ASSLTASGGALYNEQF
V gene: TRBV9; J gene: TRBJ2-1; CDR3 length: 12; CDR3 protein: VSSPDRIYDEQF
V gene: TRBV5-5; J gene: TRBJ2-3; CDR3 length: 12; CDR3 protein: ASSPWEVTDTQY
V gene: TRBV7-6; J gene: TRBJ2-7; CDR3 length: 12; CDR3 protein: ASSPGTAYYEQY
V gene: TRBV4-2; J gene: TRBJ2-5; CDR3 length: 11; CDR3 protein: ASSQDLGWGQY
V gene: TRBV7-9; J gene: TRBJ1-6; CDR3 length: 10; CDR3 protein: ASREGVSPLH
V gene: TRBV4-3; J gene: TRBJ2-6; CDR3 length: 14; CDR3 protein: ASSPYRGLGANVLT
V gene: TRBV14; J gene: TRBJ2-7; CDR3 length: 16; CDR3 protein: ASSLLPGAGGSRYEQY
V gene: TRBV7-3; J gene: TRBJ2-3; CDR3 length: 11; CDR3 protein: ASSSLGTDTQY
V gene: TRBV13; J gene: TRBJ2-5; CDR3 length: 11; CDR3 protein: ASSRGTGETQY
V gene: TRBV5-6; J gene: TRBJ1-2; CDR3 length: 14; CDR3 protein: ASSSDPAGGVYGYT
V gene: TRBV7-2; J gene: TRBJ1-2; CDR3 length: 14; CDR3 protein: ASSTLGDRGRDGYT
V gene: TRBV5-5; J gene: TRBJ2-7; CDR3 length: 12; CDR3 protein: ASSLGGPGCKQY
V gene: TRBV28; J gene: TRBJ1-5; CDR3 length: 11; CDR3 protein: ASNRDSNQPQH
V gene: TRBV10-2; J gene: TRBJ1-1; CDR3 length: 13; CDR3 protein: ASSQGGWENTEAF
V gene: TRBV5-1; J gene: TRBJ2-2; CDR3 length: 12; CDR3 protein: ASTGTGDTGELF
V gene: TRBV5-1; J gene: NA; CDR3 length: 11; CDR3 protein: ASSFPAGETQY
V gene: TRBV11-2; J gene: TRBJ2-1; CDR3 length: 10; CDR3 protein: ASSLEPRGGF
V gene: TRBV7-6; J gene: TRBJ2-1; CDR3 length: 13; CDR3 protein: ASSLSSGGADEQF
V gene: TRBV7-6; J gene: TRBJ2-1; CDR3 length: 14; CDR3 protein: ASSWTGTSGADEQF
V gene: TRBV3-1; J gene: TRBJ2-1; CDR3 length: 12; CDR3 protein: ASSQSTAKNEQF
V gene: TRBV20-1; J gene: TRBJ2-1; CDR3 length: 12; CDR3 protein: SASTGISYNEQF
V gene: TRBV7-6; J gene: TRBJ2-7; CDR3 length: 9; CDR3 protein: ASSDSYEQY
V gene: TRBV12-3/TRBV12-4; J gene: TRBJ2-1; CDR3 length: 10; CDR3 protein: ASSPWGNEQF
V gene: TRBV29-1; J gene: TRBJ2-3; CDR3 length: 12; CDR3 protein: SVVSGQGTDTQY
V gene: TRBV14; J gene: TRBJ2-1; CDR3 length: 11; CDR3 protein: ASSQELVKGQF
V gene: TRBV18; J gene: TRBJ2-7; CDR3 length: 13; CDR3 protein: ASSPGQGISYEQY
V gene: TRBV7-2; J gene: TRBJ2-1; CDR3 length: 14; CDR3 protein: ASSLLRGDTYNEQF
V gene: TRBV10-3; J gene: TRBJ2-1; CDR3 length: 16; CDR3 protein: AISDGPKGGWLYNEQF
V gene: TRBV20-1; J gene: TRBJ2-1; CDR3 length: 12; CDR3 protein: SGRREALYNEQF
V gene: TRBV12-3/TRBV12-4; J gene: TRBJ1-6; CDR3 length: 13; CDR3 protein: ASSPLIRGNSPLH
V gene: TRBV10-2; J gene: TRBJ2-1; CDR3 length: 16; CDR3 protein: ASRDDWVKAGGGDEQF
V gene: TRBV9; J gene: TRBJ2-3; CDR3 length: 12; CDR3 protein: ASSVVAVPDTQY
V gene: TRBV3-1; J gene: TRBJ1-4; CDR3 length: 13; CDR3 protein: ASSPRDGQNEKLF
V gene: TRBV18; J gene: TRBJ2-1; CDR3 length: 12; CDR3 protein: ASSPGGRDNEQF
V gene: TRBV27; J gene: TRBJ1-2; CDR3 length: 13; CDR3 protein: ASSPRGTGGVGYT
V gene: TRBV5-1; J gene: TRBJ2-7; CDR3 length: 16; CDR3 protein: ASSPGLAGYPNSYEQY
V gene: TRBV3-1; J gene: TRBJ2-7; CDR3 length: 9; CDR3 protein: ASSQSEEQY
V gene: TRBV29-1; J gene: TRBJ1-2; CDR3 length: 10; CDR3 protein: GVEGQGLGYT